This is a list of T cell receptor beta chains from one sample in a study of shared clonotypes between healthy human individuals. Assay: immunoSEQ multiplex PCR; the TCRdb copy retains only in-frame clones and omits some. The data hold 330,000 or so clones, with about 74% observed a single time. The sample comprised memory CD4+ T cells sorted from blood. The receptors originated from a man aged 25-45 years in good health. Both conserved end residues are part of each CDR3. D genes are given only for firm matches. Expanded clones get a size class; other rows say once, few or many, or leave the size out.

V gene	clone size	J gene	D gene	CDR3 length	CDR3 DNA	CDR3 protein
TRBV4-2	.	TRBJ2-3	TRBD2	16	TGTGCCAGCAGCCAAGGCTCTAGCGGGAGCACAGATACGCAGTATTTT	CASSQGSSGSTDTQYF
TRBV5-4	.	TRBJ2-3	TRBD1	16	TGTGCCAGCAGCTCGGGCCTTCGACAGGGCTCAGATACGCAGTATTTT	CASSSGLRQGSDTQYF
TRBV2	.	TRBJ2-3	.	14	TGTGCCAGCAGTGTTTTAGCGGGCACAGATACGCAGTATTTT	CASSVLAGTDTQYF
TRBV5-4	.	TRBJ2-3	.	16	TGTGCCAGCAGTTCTCAGACTCAATCTTCGAGAGATACGCAGTATTTT	CASSSQTQSSRDTQYF
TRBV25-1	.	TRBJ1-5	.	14	TGTGCCAGCAGTGAAGTCCAGGATAATCAGCCCCAGCATTTT	CASSEVQDNQPQHF
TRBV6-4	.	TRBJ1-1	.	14	TGTGCCAGCACCCCCCGGGGGGAGAACACTGAAGCTTTCTTT	CASTPRGENTEAFF
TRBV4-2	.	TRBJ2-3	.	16	TGTGCCAGCAGCCACACATTGGGACTTAGCACAGATACGCAGTATTTT	CASSHTLGLSTDTQYF
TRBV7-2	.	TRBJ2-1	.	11	TGTGCCAGCAGCTTTACGGAAGAGCAGTTCTTC	CASSFTEEQFF
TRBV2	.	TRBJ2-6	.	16	TGTGCCAGCAGTTCACCGCGGGGGCCTGGGGCCAACGTCCTGACTTTC	CASSSPRGPGANVLTF
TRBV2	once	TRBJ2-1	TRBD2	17	TGTGCCAGCAGCTTAACCCTAAGGACTAGCGGTTACAATGAGCAGTTCTTC	CASSLTLRTSGYNEQFF
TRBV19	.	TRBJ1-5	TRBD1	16	TGTGCCAGTAGTTTCGACCGGGACAGGGGTACTCAGCCCCAGCATTTT	CASSFDRDRGTQPQHF
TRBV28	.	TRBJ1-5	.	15	TGTGCCAGCAGTTTATCGGGGGGCGGCAATCAGCCCCAGCATTTT	CASSLSGGGNQPQHF
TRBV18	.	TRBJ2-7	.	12	TGTGCCAGCTCACCCAGCTCCTACGAGCAGTACTTC	CASSPSSYEQYF
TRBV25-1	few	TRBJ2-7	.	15	TGTGCCAGCACCGGGCCGTCCGCGGCCTCCTACGAGCAGTACTTC	CASTGPSAASYEQYF
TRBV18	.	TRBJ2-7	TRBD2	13	TGTGCCAGCTCCCGGGAGGCCGCCCACGAGCAGTACTTC	CASSREAAHEQYF
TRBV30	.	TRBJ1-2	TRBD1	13	TGTGCCTGGAGTGTAAAGGGGGCGGGTGGCTACACCTTC	CAWSVKGAGGYTF
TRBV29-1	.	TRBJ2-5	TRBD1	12	TGCAGCGCAACCGGGACAGAAGAGACCCAGTACTTC	CSATGTEETQYF
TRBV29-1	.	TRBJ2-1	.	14	TGCAGCCTGAGGTCGGGGCCCCGCTACAATGAGCAGTTCTTC	CSLRSGPRYNEQFF
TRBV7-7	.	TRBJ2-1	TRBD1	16	TGTGCCAGCAGCCTCTACCCGGGACAGGGAGGGAATGAGCAGTTCTTC	CASSLYPGQGGNEQFF
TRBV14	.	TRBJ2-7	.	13	TGTGCCAGCAGCCATTTAAACTCCTACGAGCAGTACTTC	CASSHLNSYEQYF
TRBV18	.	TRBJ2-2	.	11	TGTGCCAGCTCAGACACCGGGGAGCTGTTTTTT	CASSDTGELFF
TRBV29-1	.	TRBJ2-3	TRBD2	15	TGCAGCGTTATAAGGCCTAGCGGAGGCACAGATACGCAGTATTTT	CSVIRPSGGTDTQYF
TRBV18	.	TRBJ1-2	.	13	TGTGCCAGCTCACCCGACCGGACGGTGGAACGCGCCTTC	CASSPDRTVERAF
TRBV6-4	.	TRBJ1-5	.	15	TGTGCCAGCAGCGCCGAATTGGGTAGCAATCAGCCCCAGCATTTT	CASSAELGSNQPQHF
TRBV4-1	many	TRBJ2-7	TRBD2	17	TGCGCCAGCAGCCAAGATAACGATCGGGCGGGAGACTACGAGCAGTACTTC	CASSQDNDRAGDYEQYF
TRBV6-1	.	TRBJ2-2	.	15	TGTGCCAGCAGTGAAGCGGCAGGATACACCGGGGAGCTGTTTTTT	CASSEAAGYTGELFF
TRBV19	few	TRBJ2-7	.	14	TGTGCCAGTAGTATGGCAGGGGCGAGGTACGAGCAGTACTTC	CASSMAGARYEQYF
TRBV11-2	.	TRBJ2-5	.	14	TGTGCCAGCAGCTTAAGTGCATTCATCCAGACCCAGTACTTC	CASSLSAFIQTQYF
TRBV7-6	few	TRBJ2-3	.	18	TGTGCCAGCAGAGGCACAGCGGGCAAAAGACAAAGCACAGATACGCAGTATTTT	CASRGTAGKRQSTDTQYF
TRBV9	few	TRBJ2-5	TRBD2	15	TGTGCCAGCAGCGTAGGGCGGGAGTGGGCCGAGACCCAGTACTTC	CASSVGREWAETQYF
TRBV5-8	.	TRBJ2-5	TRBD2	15	TGTGCCAGCAGCTGGGGACTAGCGGGGAAAGAGACCCAGTACTTC	CASSWGLAGKETQYF
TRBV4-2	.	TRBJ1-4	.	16	TGTGCCAGCAGCCGTAGTAGCCGGGGGGAGAATGAAAAACTGTTTTTT	CASSRSSRGENEKLFF
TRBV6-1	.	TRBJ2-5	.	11	TGTGCCAGCATTCTCGGGGGGACCCAGTACTTC	CASILGGTQYF
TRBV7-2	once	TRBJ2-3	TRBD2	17	TGTGCCAGCAGCTTAGTCGGTACTAGCGGGACAGCAGATACGCAGTATTTT	CASSLVGTSGTADTQYF
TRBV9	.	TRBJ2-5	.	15	TGTGCCAGCAGCTTCAGCACATCCCGCGAAGAGACCCAGTACTTC	CASSFSTSREETQYF
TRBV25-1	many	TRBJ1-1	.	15	TGTGCCAGCAGTTTCTTGCAGGGTGCTGGCACTGAAGCTTTCTTT	CASSFLQGAGTEAFF
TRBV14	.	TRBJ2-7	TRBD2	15	TGTGCCAGCAGCCAAGGCCTAGCGGGAGTCTACGAGCAGTACTTC	CASSQGLAGVYEQYF
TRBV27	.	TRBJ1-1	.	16	TGTGCCAGCAGTTTAACGGCCGGGGGAACGAACACTGAAGCTTTCTTT	CASSLTAGGTNTEAFF
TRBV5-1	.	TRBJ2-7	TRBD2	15	TGCGCCAGCAGCCCTGGACTAGCGGGAGGGTACGAGCAGTACTTC	CASSPGLAGGYEQYF
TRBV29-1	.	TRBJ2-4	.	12	TGCAGCGTTGAAAGGGAGGCAAACATTCAGTACTTC	CSVEREANIQYF
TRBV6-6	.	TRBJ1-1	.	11	TGTGCCAGCACCCAGGACAGTGAAGCTTTCTTT	CASTQDSEAFF
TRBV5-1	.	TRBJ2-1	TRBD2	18	TGCGCCAGCAGCTTGGGGGCTAGCGGGAGTGCTCACTACAATGAGCAGTTCTTC	CASSLGASGSAHYNEQFF
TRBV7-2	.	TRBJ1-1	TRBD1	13	TGTGCCAGCAGCTTCGCAGGGGGCACTGAAGCTTTCTTT	CASSFAGGTEAFF
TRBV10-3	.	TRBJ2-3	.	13	TGTGCCATCAGTGCACCAGGCAGGGATACGCAGTATTTT	CAISAPGRDTQYF
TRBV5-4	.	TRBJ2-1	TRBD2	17	TGTGCCAGCAGGCCTGCTAGCGGGAGGGCCTTGGACAATGAGCAGTTCTTC	CASRPASGRALDNEQFF
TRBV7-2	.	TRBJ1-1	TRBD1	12	TGTGCCAGCAGCTTACTTAGGACAGGCGCTTTCTTT	CASSLLRTGAFF
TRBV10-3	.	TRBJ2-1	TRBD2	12	TGTGCCATCCGGGGACTAGCTAATGAGCAGTTCTTC	CAIRGLANEQFF
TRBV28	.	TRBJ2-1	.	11	TGTGCCAGCCAATTGGCCGATGAGCAGTTCTTC	CASQLADEQFF
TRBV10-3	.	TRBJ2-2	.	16	TGTGCCATCAGTGAGTCAGGGCTAGCGAGCACCGGGGAGCTGTTTTTT	CAISESGLASTGELFF
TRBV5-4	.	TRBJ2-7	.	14	TGTGCCAGCAGCTTGGAGGGGACCTCCTACGAGCAGTACTTC	CASSLEGTSYEQYF